Sequencing of this T cell receptor beta chain was carried out in a study of blood T cell repertoires in COVID-19. Assay: immunoSEQ multiplex PCR; the TCRdb copy retains only in-frame clones and omits some. Of under 100,000 clones detected, 70% to 90% appear once; the ten largest clones hold approximately 8.9%. Germline-derived CDR1 and CDR2 are MDHEN and SYDVKM. This CDR3 has 15 amino acids. The chain carries TRBV28 and TRBJ1-3, with D uncertain. The sequenced sample was peripheral blood. The TCR originated in a man between 45 and 60 years old with acute or convalescent COVID-19. CDR3 residues: CATLGSGNVGNTIYF. In nucleotides, the CDR3 is TGTGCTACGCTGGGATCCGGGAACGTTGGAAACACCATATATTTT.